The 21 T cell receptor beta chains listed next were all sequenced from one sample in a study of human T cells and chemical hapten exposure. TCRdb re-derived calls from the RACE reads in MiXCR, one entry per CDR3 protein. Of about 77,000 distinct CDR3 sequences listed, approximately 15% are singletons. Documented time point: pre-sensitization, week 0. Stated treatment: therapeutic diphenylcyclopropenone sensitization with weekly scalp DPC. This sample comprised whole blood, obtained in connection with sensitization to the hapten diphenylcyclopropenone (DPC). These receptor sequences come from a woman in her forties or fifties with alopecia areata. Some clones in this sample may be carry-over from other donors' samples.

V is TRBV5-4 and J is TRBJ2-3; 8 nucleotides agree with TRBD2. V shed 3 bases, J shed 3 bases, and the junction held 9 bases outside the gene matches. The V gene's germline CDR1 is SGHNT and CDR2 YYREEE (reference sequence). The CDR3 is 16 amino acids. In DNA form, the CDR3 reads TGTGCCAGCAGCTCCATTGCGGCTAGCGGGACAGATACGCAGTATTTT. As protein: CASSSIAASGTDTQYF.

V is TRBV15 and J is TRBJ1-1, with D unclear. V lost 7 bases, J lost 3 bases, and 12 bases lay in between. Germline V lookup: CDR1 LNHNV, CDR2 YYDKDF (reference sequence). The CDR3 totals 13 residues. CDR3 region: CATTQTWDTEAFF. The CDR3 DNA is TGTGCCACCACACAGACGTGGGACACTGAAGCTTTCTTT.

The sample holds many counts of this clonotype. The chain carries TRBV20-1 and TRBJ1-2; D not resolved. The CDR3 totals 11 residues. The germline gives CDR1 DFQATT, CDR2 SNEGSKA (reference sequence). The CDR3 spells CQEATPYGYTF. Here the CDR3 DNA reads TGCCAGGAGGCCACACCCTATGGCTACACCTTC.

This clonotype was counted a few times. The chain combines TRBV20-1 with TRBJ1-4; D gene ambiguous. Trimming took 3 bases from V and 0 from J, leaving 11 bases between them. Germline V gene lookup returns CDR1 DFQATT and CDR2 SNEGSKA (reference sequence). The CDR3 extends over 15 amino acids. The CDR3 DNA reads as TGCAGTGCTAGCCAAAGAGAAGCAACTAATGAAAAACTGTTTTTT. This translates into CSASQREATNEKLFF.

In this sample, this clonotype turned up many times. The chain links TRBV27 to TRBJ2-1, with a possible D match to TRBD1 (5 bases). The CDR3 length is 17 residues. The V gene lost 5 bases and the J gene lost 0 bases, with 17 bases spanning the gap. The germline V gene has CDR1 MNHEY and CDR2 SMNVEV (reference sequence). The CDR3 is CASSLARGRSSYNEQFF. DNA for the CDR3: TGTGCCAGCAGTCTGGCTAGGGGAAGAAGCTCCTACAATGAGCAGTTCTTC.

V and J are TRBV7-9 and TRBJ1-1; D is ambiguous. CDR1 is SEHNR, CDR2 FQNEAQ, per germline (reference sequence). V was trimmed by 8 bases and J by 11 bases, leaving 18 bases between them. The CDR3 is 12 residues long. CDR3 loop: CASGYSDGGAFF. DNA of the CDR3: TGTGCCAGCGGGTACTCCGACGGTGGCGCTTTCTTT.

The chain recombines TRBV5-1 with TRBJ2-1; a possible D gene is TRBD2 (5 bases). Trimming left V 3 bases short and J 10 bases short, with 14 bases between. CDR3 length: 13 residues. The germline V gene has CDR1 SGHRS and CDR2 YFSETQ. Here the CDR3 reads CASSSQASGEQFF. CDR3 sequence (DNA): TGCGCCAGCAGCTCCCAGGCCAGCGGAGAGCAGTTCTTC.

This chain uses TRBV20-1 with TRBJ2-1, with D unresolved. Trimming pared 3 bases from V and 11 bases from J, leaving 17 bases between. The CDR3 has 13 amino acids. Germline CDR1 and CDR2: DFQATT and SNEGSKA (reference sequence). The CDR3 DNA sequence: TGCAGTGCTAGTATTACGGGTCGGGTCAAGCAGTTCTTC. As protein: CSASITGRVKQFF.

V usage is TRBV24-1 and J usage is TRBJ2-1, with TRBD1 as a possible D gene (6 bases). CDR3 length: 14 amino acids. V lost 0 bases, J lost 8 bases, and 10 bases lay in between. Germline V gene lookup returns CDR1 KGHDR and CDR2 SFDVKD. The CDR3 coding sequence is TGTGCCACCAGTGATTTGTCCAGGGGCCATGAGCAGTTCTTC. This gives the protein CATSDLSRGHEQFF.

This clonotype was detected a few times. The rearrangement uses TRBV2 and TRBJ1-6, with D tentatively TRBD1 (5 bases). The CDR3 is made up of 14 amino acids. From germline, CDR1 is SNHLY and CDR2 FYNNEI. V lost 8 bases and J 5 bases, leaving 13 bases between the germline ends. CDR3 amino acids: CASRPQGNNSPLHF. Written as DNA, the CDR3 is TGTGCCAGCCGACCGCAGGGCAATAATTCACCCCTCCACTTT.

The chain is built from TRBV21-1 and TRBJ2-1; the table's D call TRBD1 went unverified against the DNA. TRBV21-1 is reported as a pseudogene. The length of the CDR3 is 15 residues. CDR3 bases: TGTGCCAGCACCAATAGGACAGGGGCCTACAATGAGCAGTTCTTC. Its translation: CASTNRTGAYNEQFF.

This clonotype was counted ten times or more. V gene TRBV6-6 combines with J gene TRBJ2-3; D gene unclear. The germline V gene encodes CDR1 MNHNY and CDR2 SVGAGI (reference sequence). This CDR3 has 16 residues. V lost 4 bases and J 0 bases, leaving 14 bases between the germline ends. The CDR3 spells CASSSRLESSTDTQYF. In DNA, the CDR3 is TGTGCCAGCAGTTCCAGACTCGAATCTAGCACAGATACGCAGTATTTT.

This clonotype was observed a few times. This chain joins TRBV30 and TRBJ2-2; tentative D call: TRBD2 (7 bases). Germline V gene sequence: CDR1 GTSNPN, CDR2 SVGIG (reference sequence). The CDR3 is made up of 16 amino acids. Trimming left V 4 bases short and J 8 bases short, with 23 bases between. CDR3 DNA: TGTGCCTGGACCGCGGGGGCCCCCCCCGGCTTAGGGGAGCTGTTTTTT. Translated: CAWTAGAPPGLGELFF.

This clonotype was detected a few times. The chain recombines TRBV12-5 with TRBJ1-1, with a tentative D call TRBD1 (6 bases). Between the trimmed V and J ends, which lost 0 bases and 6 bases, there was a span of 17 bases. This CDR3 is 16 amino acids long. Germline CDR1 is LGHNT and CDR2 is FRNRAP. CDR3 residues: CASGLVPTGSGAEAFF. The CDR3 DNA reads TGTGCTAGTGGTTTGGTACCCACAGGGTCGGGAGCTGAAGCTTTCTTT.

Only a few counts were recorded for this clonotype. The chain recombines TRBV6-2 or TRBV6-3 with TRBJ2-3, with D perhaps TRBD2 (5 bases). The CDR3 runs to 15 residues. Germline CDR1 is MNHEY and CDR2 is SVGEGT. V was trimmed by 2 bases and J by 0 bases, leaving 9 bases between them. The DNA of the CDR3 is TGTGCCAGCAGTTACCCCGGGGTTAGCACAGATACGCAGTATTTT. Translation: CASSYPGVSTDTQYF.

This clonotype has just a few counts. The J gene is TRBJ2-7, the V gene TRBV4-1; TRBD2 aligns across 15 bases. Germline V CDR1 and CDR2: MGHRA, YSYEKL. CDR3 length: 18 residues. Unmatched junction bases numbered 9, after V lost 5 bases and J lost 1 base. The CDR3 is CASSSRTSGRAESYEQYF. The CDR3 nucleotides read TGCGCCAGCAGCAGCCGGACTAGCGGGAGGGCCGAGTCCTACGAGCAGTACTTC.

This clonotype was seen more than once but under ten times. The chain couples TRBV19 to TRBJ2-2; D call uncertain. The germline gives CDR1 LNHDA, CDR2 SQIVND (reference sequence). V lost 4 bases to trimming and J lost 4 bases, with 10 bases between them. The CDR3 length is 14 residues. Here the CDR3 reads CASSNQPSTGELFF. The CDR3 nucleotides are TGTGCCAGTAGTAACCAGCCCAGCACCGGGGAGCTGTTTTTT.

This chain uses TRBV9 with TRBJ2-3; D gene ambiguous. Germline assignment: CDR1 SGDLS and CDR2 YYNGEE. V was pared by 0 bases and J by 4 bases, with 6 bases between. CDR3 length equals 13 residues. In DNA, the CDR3 is TGTGCCAGCAGCGTAGAGGTACCAGATACGCAGTATTTT. It translates to CASSVEVPDTQYF.

This clonotype was picked up many times. The chain employs TRBV10-3 and TRBJ2-3; a possible D gene is TRBD2 (6 bases). Between the trimmed V and J ends, which lost 6 bases and 1 base, there was a span of 11 bases. The germline V gene has CDR1 ENHRY and CDR2 SYGVKD. This CDR3 spans 14 amino acids. CDR3 loop: CAIRPGLGTDTQYF. DNA of the CDR3: TGTGCCATCAGGCCGGGACTGGGCACAGATACGCAGTATTTT.

V gene TRBV2 combines with J gene TRBJ2-3; TRBD1 might be the D (5 bases). Between the trimmed V and J ends, which lost 5 bases and 3 bases, there was a span of 9 bases. This CDR3 has 13 residues. The germline V gene encodes CDR1 SNHLY and CDR2 FYNNEI. CDR3: CASSTGRTDTQYF. The CDR3 DNA reads TGTGCCAGCAGTACAGGACGAACAGATACGCAGTATTTT.

This clonotype has a handful of counts. The rearrangement joins TRBV30 to TRBJ1-5; D is perhaps TRBD1 (5 bases). Deletions cut 5 bases from V and 1 base from J, with 12 bases between. In germline, CDR1 is GTSNPN, CDR2 SVGIG (reference sequence). The CDR3 spans 14 residues. The CDR3, as DNA: TGTGCCTGGGGTGACAGTCAAAGCAATCAGCCCCAGCATTTT. This encodes CAWGDSQSNQPQHF.